What follows are 15 T cell receptor beta chains derived from one specimen sequenced in a study of shared clonotypes between healthy human individuals. TCRdb keeps only in-frame clones here, not all; method: immunoSEQ multiplex PCR. Of over a million clones in the sample, approximately 98.5% were seen once. Sequenced material: naive CD4+ T cells sorted from blood. Subset meaning: CD45RA+ positively selected. Receptors were obtained from a man under 40 in good health.

V and J are TRBV2 and TRBJ2-5; no definite D call. The CDR3 totals 12 residues. V shed 8 bases and J shed 4 bases, with 11 bases lying between them. The germline CDR1 and CDR2 sequences are SNHLY and FYNNEI. The CDR3 sequence is CASGRNRETQYF. In DNA, the CDR3 is TGTGCCAGCGGAAGAAATAGAGAGACCCAGTACTTC.

The chain is built from TRBV9 and TRBJ1-4; TRBD1 is a possible D gene (5 bases). The CDR3 length is 16 residues. The V and J ends lost 3 bases and 5 bases respectively, with 17 bases between them. CDR1 and CDR2 from the germline V gene are SGDLS and YYNGEE. CDR3 sequence reads: CASSAGGMGLNEKLFF. The CDR3 nucleotides read TGTGCCAGCAGCGCCGGGGGGATGGGTCTCAATGAAAAACTGTTTTTT.

This clone was seen only once. The J gene is TRBJ2-7, the V gene TRBV28, with TRBD2 matching 14 bases. The CDR3 loop spans 16 amino acids. The V gene end was trimmed by 6 bases and the J gene end by 1 base; junction bases not matched to a gene: 5. Germline V gene data show CDR1 as MDHEN and CDR2 as SYDVKM. The CDR3: CASRQGLAGESYEQYF. The DNA for the CDR3 is TGTGCCAGCAGACAGGGACTAGCGGGAGAGTCCTACGAGCAGTACTTC.

The CDR3 loop is CASSLDGRMNTEAFF. CDR3 nucleotides: TGTGCCAGCAGCTTGGACGGACGGATGAACACTGAAGCTTTCTTT. The rearrangement joins TRBV5-4 to TRBJ1-1; D call uncertain. Trimming stripped 0 bases from V and 0 bases from J, with 9 bases between. The CDR3 is made up of 15 amino acids. The germline V gene has CDR1 SGHNT and CDR2 YYREEE (reference sequence). The full variable domain, completed using reference TRBV5-4 and TRBJ1-1, is ETGVTQSPTHLIKTRGQQVTLRCSSQSGHNTVSWYQQALGQGPQFIFQYYREEENGRGNFPPRFSGLQFPNYSSELNVNALELDDSALYLCASSLDGRMNTEAFFGQGTRLTVV.

The chain joins TRBV11-3 to TRBJ2-7, with 10 nucleotides matching TRBD1. V dropped 5 bases and J dropped 7; count of bases not matched to a gene: 11. Germline V gives CDR1 SGHNT, CDR2 YENEEA. The CDR3 runs 15 residues. CDR3 sequence (DNA): TGTGCCAGCAGCATAGGACAGGGGGAAAAAGAAGAGCAGTACTTC. This gives the protein CASSIGQGEKEEQYF.

V gene TRBV4-1 combines with J gene TRBJ2-2; D unresolved. The CDR3 is 15 amino acids. Trimming removed 0 bases at V and 8 bases at J, with 13 bases between. CDR1 is MGHRA, CDR2 YSYEKL, per germline. The CDR3 protein is CASSQESQIAGELFF. CDR3 DNA sequence: TGCGCCAGCAGCCAAGAGTCCCAAATTGCTGGGGAGCTGTTTTTT.

This chain uses TRBV6-5 with TRBJ1-1; D unresolved. CDR3 size: 13 residues. Trimming cost V 2 bases and J 7 bases, with 11 bases left between them. CDR1 is MNHEY and CDR2 is SVGAGI in the germline V gene. The DNA for the CDR3 is TGTGCCAGCAGTTACGGGCGGTCGCTTGAAGCTTTCTTT. It yields the protein CASSYGRSLEAFF.

This clone was recorded only once. The chain has TRBV7-7 and TRBJ2-5, with 10 bases that match TRBD1. In germline, CDR1 is SSHAT, CDR2 FNYEAQ (reference sequence). J lost 4 bases, V lost 3 bases, and 5 bases had no gene match. CDR3 length equals 15 residues. The CDR3 loop reads CASSFRQGAGETQYF. The CDR3 DNA is TGTGCCAGCAGCTTCCGACAGGGGGCAGGAGAGACCCAGTACTTC.

The chain has TRBV29-1 and TRBJ1-2; 9 bases are shared with TRBD1. V lost 6 bases and J lost 7; bases outside the gene matches: 9. The V gene's germline CDR1 is SQVTM and CDR2 ANQGSEA. This CDR3 spans 13 amino acids. The CDR3 sequence is CSVYTGGAFGYTF. The DNA of the CDR3 is TGCAGCGTGTATACAGGGGGCGCATTTGGCTACACCTTC.

The gene calls are TRBV5-1 and TRBJ2-3; tentatively, D is TRBD1 (6 bases). CDR3 length: 17 amino acids. V lost 4 bases and J 4 bases, leaving 22 bases between the germline ends. Germline V gene sequence: CDR1 SGHRS, CDR2 YFSETQ. This CDR3 reads CASSIGQIPMGADTQYF. CDR3 DNA sequence: TGCGCCAGCAGCATAGGACAGATCCCTATGGGCGCAGATACGCAGTATTTT.

V and J are TRBV18 and TRBJ2-7; D is undetermined. The CDR3 totals 15 residues. Germline assignment: CDR1 KGHSH and CDR2 LQKENI. Trimming stripped 2 bases from V and 1 base from J, with 12 bases between. CDR3 protein: CASSPNLVGSYEQYF. The CDR3 DNA follows: TGTGCCAGCTCACCAAATCTAGTGGGATCCTACGAGCAGTACTTC.

This clone appeared a few times. The V call is TRBV19, the J call TRBJ2-1; unclear D gene. The germline V gene has CDR1 LNHDA and CDR2 SQIVND (reference sequence). This CDR3 has 12 residues. The V end was cut by 0 bases, the J end by 9 bases, with 6 bases between. This CDR3 is CASSIEAREQFF. The CDR3 DNA is TGTGCCAGTAGTATAGAGGCCCGTGAGCAGTTCTTC. Supplemented by reference TRBV19 and TRBJ2-1, the full variable domain reads DGGITQSPKYLFRKEGQNVTLSCEQNLNHDAMYWYRQDPGQGLRLIYYSQIVNDFQKGDIAEGYSVSREKKESFPLTVTSAQKNPTAFYLCASSIEAREQFFGPGTRLTVL.

The chain combines TRBV5-1 with TRBJ2-5; a possible D gene is TRBD1 (6 bases). CDR1 and CDR2 (germline): SGHRS, YFSETQ. This CDR3 region has 12 residues. Trimming left V 4 bases short and J 4 bases short, with 8 bases between. CDR3 coding DNA: TGCGCCAGCAGCACAGGGCGAGAGACCCAGTACTTC. It specifies CASSTGRETQYF.

The chain carries TRBV18 and TRBJ1-1; TRBD1 might be the D (5 bases). The germline V and J ends were trimmed by 4 bases and 4 bases, with 16 bases remaining between them. Germline loops: CDR1 KGHSH, CDR2 LQKENI. This CDR3 has 15 amino acids. The CDR3 spells CASSQLDSFPTEAFF. CDR3 sequence (DNA): TGTGCCAGCTCACAACTAGACAGTTTTCCCACTGAAGCTTTCTTT.

This rearrangement joins TRBV14 to TRBJ2-2; D is perhaps TRBD1 (5 bases). The CDR3 extends over 16 amino acids. Germline V lookup: CDR1 SGHDN, CDR2 FVKESK. Trimming cost V 5 bases and J 4 bases, with 17 bases left between them. CDR3 in amino acids: CASSRIQGISTGELFF. The CDR3 region has the DNA TGTGCCAGCAGCAGGATCCAGGGAATATCCACCGGGGAGCTGTTTTTT.